This passage covers 25 T cell receptor beta chains from one sample sequenced in a study of blood T cells in healthy people across ages. The authors ran a second PCR of about 6 to 11 cycles using a sample-barcoded 5' primer and a J-beta primer mix. Via MiXCR, TCRdb re-called the 5' RACE reads, giving one row per CDR3 protein. In the table there are about 1,500,000 distinct CDR3 sequences, approximately 30% of which are singletons. Sequenced: blood. The origin of the receptors is a woman under 40 in good health.

The chain combines TRBV14 with TRBJ2-3; 14 bases match TRBD2. J lost 2 bases, V lost 4 bases, and 8 bases had no gene match. From germline, CDR1 is SGHDN and CDR2 FVKESK. This CDR3 region has 18 residues. The CDR3 loop is CASSLGLAGGYHTDTQYF. The DNA for the CDR3 is TGTGCCAGCAGCCTCGGACTAGCGGGGGGATATCACACAGATACGCAGTATTTT. Combining the CDR3 with reference TRBV14 and TRBJ2-3 gives the whole variable domain EAGVTQFPSHSVIEKGQTVTLRCDPISGHDNLYWYRRVMGKEIKFLLHFVKESKQDESGMPNNRFLAERTGGTYSTLKVQPAELEDSGVYFCASSLGLAGGYHTDTQYFGPGTRLTVL.

This clonotype was detected ten times or more. This rearrangement joins TRBV7-2 to TRBJ2-1; 15 bases line up with TRBD2. This CDR3 is built from 17 residues. Trimming cost V 0 bases and J 5 bases; bases outside gene matches: 2. CDR1 and CDR2 from the germline V gene are SGHTA and FQGNSA. CDR3 DNA: TGTGCCAGCAGCTTAGCGCGGACTAGCGGGAGGGACAATGAGCAGTTCTTC. This gives the protein CASSLARTSGRDNEQFF.

In its sample, this clonotype was seen a few times. CDR3 coding DNA: TGTGCCAGCAGTGTGCTGACTAGCGACGCCTACGAGCAGTACTTC. Translated: CASSVLTSDAYEQYF. The V gene is TRBV2, the J gene TRBJ2-7; 8 bases agree with TRBD2. Germline lookup yields CDR1 SNHLY and CDR2 FYNNEI. The CDR3 sequence is 15 residues long. V trimming: 4 bases; J trimming: 2 bases; junction bases outside the gene matches: 7.

The chain couples TRBV2 to TRBJ2-5, with a possible D match to TRBD1 (6 bases). The length of the CDR3 is 14 residues. Between the trimmed V and J ends, which lost 4 bases and 2 bases, there was a span of 11 bases. Germline values: CDR1 SNHLY, CDR2 FYNNEI. The chain's CDR3 is CASSADRIQETQYF. In DNA form, the CDR3 reads TGTGCCAGCAGTGCAGACAGGATTCAAGAGACCCAGTACTTC.

This rearrangement joins TRBV4-1 to TRBJ2-4; D might be TRBD1 (5 bases). The germline V and J ends were trimmed by 3 bases and 4 bases, with 10 bases remaining between them. Germline V lookup: CDR1 MGHRA, CDR2 YSYEKL. CDR3 size: 14 residues. In DNA, the CDR3 is TGCGCCAGCAGCCAGGGGCCGGCAAAAAACATTCAGTACTTC. Translating it yields CASSQGPAKNIQYF.

This clonotype has a count of ten or more. The chain carries TRBV3-1 and TRBJ2-5, with TRBD2 identical over 7 bases. V shed 1 base, J shed 5 bases, and the junction held 7 bases outside the gene matches. Germline V lookup: CDR1 LGHDT, CDR2 YNNKEL (reference sequence). The CDR3 covers 15 residues. CDR3 loop: CASSQVGAGAETQYF. The DNA of the CDR3 is TGTGCCAGCAGCCAAGTTGGTGCGGGAGCGGAGACCCAGTACTTC.

Comment on this clonotype: One end of the junction fails to match germline, which may point to a read error. The J gene is TRBJ2-2, the V gene TRBV6-6; the match to TRBD1 covers 9 bases. Germline CDR1 and CDR2: MNHNY and SVGAGI (reference sequence). This CDR3 is 16 amino acids long. The CDR3 region has the DNA TGTGCCAGCAGTTACGTGTGGACAGGGGAACCCGGGGAGCGGTTTTTT. Its protein product is CASSYVWTGEPGERFF.

The gene calls are TRBV6-1 and TRBJ2-6, with 11 bases identical to TRBD2. This CDR3 is built from 21 residues. CDR1 MNHNS and CDR2 SASEGT come from the germline V gene. Trimming cost V 8 bases and J 1 base; bases outside gene matches: 19. This CDR3 reads CASRVSPLLAGVSSGANVLTF. DNA for the CDR3: TGTGCCAGCCGCGTATCCCCTTTACTAGCGGGAGTTTCGTCTGGGGCCAACGTCCTGACTTTC.

The V call is TRBV24-1, the J call TRBJ1-2; no definite D call. Germline CDR1 KGHDR, CDR2 SFDVKD. V was pared by 9 bases and J by 7 bases, with 5 bases between. CDR3 length: 9 amino acids. The CDR3 DNA sequence: TGTGCCACCTTGTCTGGCTACACCTTC. Translation: CATLSGYTF.

This clonotype was seen many times. The CDR3 DNA is TGTGCCAGCAGCTTAGCGCGAACAGACCAAGAGACCCAGTACTTC. This translates into CASSLARTDQETQYF. The chain recombines TRBV7-6 with TRBJ2-5; D gene ambiguous. From germline, CDR1 is SGHVS and CDR2 FNYEAQ. This CDR3 has 15 amino acids. V dropped 0 bases and J dropped 0 bases, with 8 bases sitting between them.

This chain uses TRBV7-2 with TRBJ2-7; D is possibly TRBD2 (6 bases). This CDR3 spans 16 amino acids. V was shortened by 1 base and J by 1 base, with 14 bases between the two germline ends. Germline CDR1 reads SGHTA; CDR2 reads FQGNSA. CDR3 loop: CASSLVGGAGSYEQYF. The CDR3 DNA is TGTGCCAGCAGCTTAGTGGGCGGGGCAGGGTCCTACGAGCAGTACTTC. Combining the CDR3 with reference TRBV7-2 and TRBJ2-7 gives the whole variable domain GAGVSQSPSNKVTEKGKDVELRCDPISGHTALYWYRQSLGQGLEFLIYFQGNSAPDKSGLPSDRFSAERTGGSVSTLTIQRTQQEDSAVYLCASSLVGGAGSYEQYFGPGTRLTVT.

In this sample, this clonotype turned up a few times. The gene calls are TRBV5-1 and TRBJ2-7, with D possibly being TRBD1 (6 bases). The CDR3 consists of 16 residues. V lost 4 bases to trimming and J lost 2 bases, with 19 bases between them. Germline V gene lookup returns CDR1 SGHRS and CDR2 YFSETQ. The CDR3 region is CASSPFADSGAYEQYF. CDR3 coding DNA: TGCGCCAGCAGCCCTTTCGCGGACAGTGGGGCCTACGAGCAGTACTTC.

The V call is TRBV11-2, the J call TRBJ2-4, with 14 bases lining up with TRBD2. V was pared by 8 bases and J by 13 bases, with 19 bases of the junction left unmatched. CDR1 and CDR2 from the germline V gene are SGHAT and FQNNGV. The CDR3 extends over 17 amino acids. The CDR3 reads CASSRLAGGPPYNEQYF. CDR3 in DNA: TGTGCCAGCTCTCGACTAGCGGGGGGGCCCCCCTACAATGAGCAGTACTTC. Variable domain in full (rest from reference TRBV11-2 and TRBJ2-4): EAGVAQSPRYKIIEKRQSVAFWCNPISGHATLYWYQQILGQGPKLLIQFQNNGVVDDSQLPKDRFSAERLKGVDSTLKIQPAKLEDSAVYLCASSRLAGGPPYNEQYFGAGTRLSVL.

This clonotype was observed many times. Just one base apart from a much larger clone, this may be a read error. The V call is TRBV18, the J call TRBJ2-4; no definite D call. The V gene lost 3 bases and the J gene lost 13 bases, with 13 bases spanning the gap. Per the germline V gene, CDR1 is KGHSH and CDR2 is LQKENI. CDR3 length: 12 amino acids. The CDR3 DNA reads as TGTGCCAGCTCACCCGAGTTCAATGAGCAGTACTTC. It yields the protein CASSPEFNEQYF.

This clonotype was detected only a few times. The chain combines TRBV10-3 with TRBJ2-3, with TRBD1 identical over 8 bases. The germline CDR1 and CDR2 sequences are ENHRY and SYGVKD. V shed 6 bases and J 2 bases; nucleotides not matched to a gene: 16. There are 18 residues in the CDR3. The CDR3 DNA reads as TGTGCCATCAGCGCTGGTGGGACCGGGACAGGACTCACAGATACGCAGTATTTT. This encodes CAISAGGTGTGLTDTQYF.

This clonotype was detected only a few times. This chain links TRBV27 with TRBJ2-1, with TRBD1 matching over 12 bases. The germline V gene encodes CDR1 MNHEY and CDR2 SMNVEV (reference sequence). The CDR3 is 16 residues long. J was trimmed by 4 bases and V by 5 bases; bases with no gene match: 6. CDR3 nucleotides: TGTGCCAGCAGTCCCCCGGGACAGGGGGCTTACAATGAGCAGTTCTTC. Residues: CASSPPGQGAYNEQFF.

The V call is TRBV2, the J call TRBJ1-2; TRBD1 matches 8 bases. V dropped 6 bases and J dropped 8; count of bases not matched to a gene: 11. Germline V gene lookup returns CDR1 SNHLY and CDR2 FYNNEI. The CDR3 extends over 14 amino acids. As DNA, the CDR3 is TGTGCCAGCAGGCGACAGGGGTTTTCGGAGGGCTACACCTTC. Protein product: CASRRQGFSEGYTF.

Ten or more counts support this clonotype. The J gene is TRBJ2-5, the V gene TRBV7-9; a weak D match, TRBD2 (6 bases). This CDR3 comprises 15 residues. V was pared by 7 bases and J by 1 base, with 16 bases between. Germline lookup yields CDR1 SEHNR and CDR2 FQNEAQ (reference sequence). The CDR3 spells CASTPWTNLQETQYF. CDR3 DNA: TGTGCCAGCACCCCGTGGACTAACCTCCAAGAGACCCAGTACTTC.

The gene calls are TRBV4-3 and TRBJ2-5; D remains unclear. The CDR3 covers 14 residues. Germline assignment: CDR1 LGHNA and CDR2 YSLEER. V was clipped by 0 bases and J by 1 base, with 6 bases between them. The CDR3 reads CASSQDGIQETQYF. The CDR3 DNA reads as TGCGCCAGCAGCCAAGATGGAATCCAAGAGACCCAGTACTTC.

This clonotype has only a few counts. The V gene is TRBV6-5, the J gene TRBJ2-1, with TRBD2 identical over 13 bases. The CDR3 contains 14 residues. V lost 6 bases, J lost 7 bases, and 3 bases stayed unmatched. CDR1 is MNHEY and CDR2 is SVGAGI in the germline V gene. This CDR3 reads CASRGLAGWNEQFF. In nucleotides, the CDR3 is TGTGCCAGCAGGGGACTAGCGGGATGGAATGAGCAGTTCTTC.

The chain has TRBV4-1 and TRBJ1-6, with D possibly being TRBD1 (6 bases). Germline V gene lookup returns CDR1 MGHRA and CDR2 YSYEKL. This CDR3 region has 17 residues. V gave up 1 base and J gave up 7 bases, with 17 bases separating them. The CDR3: CASSQGTGPSGNSPLHF. The CDR3 region has the DNA TGCGCCAGCAGCCAAGGTACAGGGCCCTCGGGAAATTCACCCCTCCACTTT.

Points on this clonotype: With a much larger clone just one base away, this may be a read error. This chain uses TRBV10-3 with TRBJ2-1; 12 nucleotides align to TRBD2. Germline CDR1 is ENHRY and CDR2 is SYGVKD. The CDR3 is made up of 15 amino acids. CDR3 sequence: CAISPGLAGNNEQCF. The CDR3 nucleotides are TGTGCCATCAGTCCCGGACTAGCGGGGAACAATGAGCAGTGCTTC.

Note on this clonotype: It may be a read error: a sequence one base away is much more abundant. The V and J genes are TRBV7-9 and TRBJ2-7; 13 bases fit TRBD2. The CDR3 consists of 17 residues. The junction had 14 bases not matched to a gene; V was cut back by 5 bases and J by 7 bases. The germline V gene has CDR1 SEHNR and CDR2 FQNEAQ (reference sequence). Here the CDR3 DNA reads TGTGCCAGCAGCAACGGACTAGCGGGAGTTCGTGGTGATGAGCAGTACTTC. It codes for CASSNGLAGVRGDEQYF.

CDR3 sequence reads: CAIGGRDNGYTF. CDR3 in DNA: TGTGCCATCGGTGGGAGGGACAATGGCTACACCTTC. This chain links TRBV10-3 with TRBJ1-2, with D perhaps matching TRBD1 (6 bases). Trimming took 8 bases from V and 6 from J, leaving 13 bases between them. The CDR3 is 12 residues long. Germline V gives CDR1 ENHRY, CDR2 SYGVKD.

The V gene is TRBV5-1, the J gene TRBJ2-3, with 7 nucleotides matching TRBD2. Germline loops: CDR1 SGHRS, CDR2 YFSETQ. V was pared by 0 bases and J by 11 bases, with 0 bases of the junction left unmatched. CDR3 length: 11 residues. This CDR3 reads CASSLAGGQYF. The CDR3 DNA is TGCGCCAGCAGCTTGGCGGGGGGGCAGTATTTT.